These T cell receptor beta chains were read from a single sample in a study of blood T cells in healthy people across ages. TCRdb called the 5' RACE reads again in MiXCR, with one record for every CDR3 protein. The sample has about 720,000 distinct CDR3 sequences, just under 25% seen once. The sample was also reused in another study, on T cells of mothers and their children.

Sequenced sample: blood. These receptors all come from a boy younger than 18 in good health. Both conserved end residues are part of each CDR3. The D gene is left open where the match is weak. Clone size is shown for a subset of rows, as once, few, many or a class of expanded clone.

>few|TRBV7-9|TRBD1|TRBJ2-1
TGTGCCAGCAGCTCGGCACTGGGACAGTACAATGAGCAGTTCTTC
CASSSALGQYNEQFF
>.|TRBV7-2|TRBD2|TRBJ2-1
TGTGCCAGCAGCTACCTAGCGGGGGGCACCAATGAGCAGTTCTTC
CASSYLAGGTNEQFF
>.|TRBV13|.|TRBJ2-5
TGTGCCAGCAGCTCCTGGTCCGGGGGTCCAATTCAAGAGACCCAGTACTTC
CASSSWSGGPIQETQYF
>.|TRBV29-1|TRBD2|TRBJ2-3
TGCGGCGTTGAAGTAGCGGGAGGGACCACAGATACGCAGTATTTT
CGVEVAGGTTDTQYF
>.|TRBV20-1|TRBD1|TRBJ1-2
TGCAGTGCTACGACAGGGATGGTCTATGGCTACACCTTC
CSATTGMVYGYTF
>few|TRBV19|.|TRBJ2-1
TGTGCCAGTAGTGGACAGCCTTCCTACAATGAGCAGTTCTTC
CASSGQPSYNEQFF
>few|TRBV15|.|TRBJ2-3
TGTGCCACCAGCAGAGATCTCGGCCTACACACAGATACGCAGTATTTT
CATSRDLGLHTDTQYF
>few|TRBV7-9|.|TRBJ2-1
TGTGCCAGCAGCTCCGGGGACACACTAACCTACAATGAGCAGTTCTTC
CASSSGDTLTYNEQFF
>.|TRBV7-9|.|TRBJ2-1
TGTGCCAGCAGCTTAGCTAACCTGTACAATGAGCAGTTCTTC
CASSLANLYNEQFF
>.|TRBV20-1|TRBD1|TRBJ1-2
TGCAGTGCTAGAGATGGGGGACAGCTACCGATACGTACCACTAACTATGGCTACACCTTC
CSARDGGQLPIRTTNYGYTF
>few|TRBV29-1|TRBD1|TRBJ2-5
TGCAGCGGCTACAGGGGCCAAGAGACCCAGTACTTT
CSGYRGQETQYF
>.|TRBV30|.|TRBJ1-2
TGTGCCTGGAGTGTAAGGGGACGGTTCCTTAACTATGGCTACACCTTC
CAWSVRGRFLNYGYTF
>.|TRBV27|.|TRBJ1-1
TGTGCCAGCAGGTCCTGGGGAGGGCAGGACACTGAAGCTTTCTTT
CASRSWGGQDTEAFF
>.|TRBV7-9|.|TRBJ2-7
TGTGCCAGCAGCTTTGTCGGGTTGGAGACCTACGAGCAGTACTTC
CASSFVGLETYEQYF
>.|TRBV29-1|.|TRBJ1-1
TGCAGCGTCGAAGGGGAGGGCCCTGAAGCTTTCTTT
CSVEGEGPEAFF
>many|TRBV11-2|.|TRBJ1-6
TGTGCCAGCAGCTTTGGCGACCGCTATAATTCACCCCTCCACTTT
CASSFGDRYNSPLHF
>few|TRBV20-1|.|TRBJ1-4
TGCAGTGCTAGGTCGGGGCAGGAAAAACTGTTTTTT
CSARSGQEKLFF
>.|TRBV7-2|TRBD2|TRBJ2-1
TGTGCCAGCAATCGACTAGCGGGGTACAATGAGCAGTTCTTC
CASNRLAGYNEQFF
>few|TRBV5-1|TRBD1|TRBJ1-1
TGCGCCAGTACTCAGGGGGTCACAGTACCGAACACTGAAGCTTTCTTT
CASTQGVTVPNTEAFF
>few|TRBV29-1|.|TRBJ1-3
TGCAGCGTTGAAAGGGAGGCTGGAAACACCATATATTTT
CSVEREAGNTIYF
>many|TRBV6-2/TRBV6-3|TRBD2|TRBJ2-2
TGTGCCAGCAGTTACTCGAACTTAGCGGGGGGGACGAACACCGGGGAGCTGTTTTTT
CASSYSNLAGGTNTGELFF
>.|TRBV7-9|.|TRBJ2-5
TGTGCCAGCAGCCGCGGGACCCACAGTCAAGAGACCCAGTACTTC
CASSRGTHSQETQYF
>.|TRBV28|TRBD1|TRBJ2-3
TGTGCCAGCAGTTTTCGACAGGGTGGGACGCAGTATTTT
CASSFRQGGTQYF
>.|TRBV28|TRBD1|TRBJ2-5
TGTGCCAGCAGTGCTCAACAGGGGCTACTTTACCTACGGCAGTACTTC
CASSAQQGLLYLRQYF
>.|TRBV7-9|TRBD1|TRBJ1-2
TGTGCCAGCAGGGCAGGGACAGTGGGATTTGGCTACACCTTC
CASRAGTVGFGYTF
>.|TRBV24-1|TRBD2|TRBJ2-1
TGTGCCACCAGTGAGGAGGGACTAGCGGGAGGTGTCTCCTACAATGAGCAGTTCTTC
CATSEEGLAGGVSYNEQFF
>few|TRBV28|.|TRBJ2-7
TGTGCCAGCAGTTTAGTAGCTACCTACGAGCAGTACTTC
CASSLVATYEQYF
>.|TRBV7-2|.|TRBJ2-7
TGTGCCAGCACCTTCTCAGCGGGCTTATCCTACGTGCAGTACTTC
CASTFSAGLSYVQYF
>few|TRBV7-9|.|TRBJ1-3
TGTGCCAGCAGCTTAGGACCCCTCCGCTCTGGAAACACCATATATTTT
CASSLGPLRSGNTIYF
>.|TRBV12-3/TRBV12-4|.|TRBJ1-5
TGTGCCAGCAGTCCCCGGTTGATGCAGGGAGGGAATCAGCCCCAGCATTTT
CASSPRLMQGGNQPQHF
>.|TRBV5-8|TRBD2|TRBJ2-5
TGTGCCAGCAGCTTGACTAGCGGGGGGGACCAAGAGACCCAGTACTTC
CASSLTSGGDQETQYF
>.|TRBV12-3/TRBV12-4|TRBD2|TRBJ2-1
TGTGCCAGCAGTTTAGTAGCGGGGGTTCGTAATGAGCAGTTCTTC
CASSLVAGVRNEQFF
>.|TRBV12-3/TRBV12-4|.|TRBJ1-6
TGTGCCAGCAGCCCTGTCCGGGGGAATTCACCCCTCCACTTT
CASSPVRGNSPLHF
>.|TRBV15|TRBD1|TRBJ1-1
TGTGCCACCAGCAGGGGGGTAGTCGGACAGGGGAACACTGAAGCTTTCTTT
CATSRGVVGQGNTEAFF
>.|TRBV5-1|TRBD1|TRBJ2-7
TGCGCCAGCAGCCTCACCTACGGACAGGACTACGAGCAGTACTTC
CASSLTYGQDYEQYF
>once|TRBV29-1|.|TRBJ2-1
TGCAGCGTTGTTTTGGACCTCAGGGAGCAGTTCTTC
CSVVLDLREQFF
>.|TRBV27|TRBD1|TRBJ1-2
TGTGCCAGCAGACAACAGGGGGACTATGGCTACACCTTC
CASRQQGDYGYTF
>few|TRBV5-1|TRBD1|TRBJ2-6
TGCGCCAGCAGCCCCCGGACAGGAGAGTCCTCTGGGGCCAACGTCCTGACTTTC
CASSPRTGESSGANVLTF
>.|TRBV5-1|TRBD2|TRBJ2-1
TGCGCCAGCAGCTTGGTTCCTAGCGGGGGCTCCTACAATGAGCAGTTCTTC
CASSLVPSGGSYNEQFF
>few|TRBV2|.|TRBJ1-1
TGTGCCAGCAATGGACAGTTGAACACTGAAGCTTTCTTT
CASNGQLNTEAFF
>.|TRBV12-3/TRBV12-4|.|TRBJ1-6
TGTGCCAGCAGTTTTCTCGGCCAAGGGTCACCCCTCCACTTT
CASSFLGQGSPLHF
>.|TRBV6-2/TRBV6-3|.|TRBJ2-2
TGTGCCGGCAGGGCACGGAACACCGGGGAGCTGTTTTTT
CAGRARNTGELFF
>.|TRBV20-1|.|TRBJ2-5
TGCAGTGCGCAATCACAGGGAGGGGGACAGTACTTC
CSAQSQGGGQYF
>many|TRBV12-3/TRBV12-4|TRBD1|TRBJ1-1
TGTGCCAGCAGTTTTGCAGGGGGCGCGAACACTGAAGCTTTCTTT
CASSFAGGANTEAFF
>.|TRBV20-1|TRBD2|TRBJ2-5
TGCAGTGCTAGTGGGGCTAGCGGAAGACAAGAGACCCAGTACTTC
CSASGASGRQETQYF